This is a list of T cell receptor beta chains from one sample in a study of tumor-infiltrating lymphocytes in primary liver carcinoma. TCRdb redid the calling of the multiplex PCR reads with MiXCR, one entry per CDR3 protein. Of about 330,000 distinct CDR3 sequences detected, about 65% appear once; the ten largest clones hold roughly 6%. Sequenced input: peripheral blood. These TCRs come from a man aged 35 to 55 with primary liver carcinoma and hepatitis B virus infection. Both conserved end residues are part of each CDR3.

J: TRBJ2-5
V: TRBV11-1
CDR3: CASSLGPEETQYF

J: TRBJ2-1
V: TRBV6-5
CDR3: CASSPELASYNEQFF

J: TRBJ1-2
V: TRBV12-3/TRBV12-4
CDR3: CASRLDGNYGYTF

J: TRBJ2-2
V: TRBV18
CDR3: CASSRFQRDDTGELFF

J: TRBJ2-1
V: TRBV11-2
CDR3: CTSSSVAGGYGNEQLF

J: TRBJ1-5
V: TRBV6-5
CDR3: CASRETTGDNQLQHF

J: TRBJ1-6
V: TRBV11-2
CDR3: CASSSHGGDSLLHF

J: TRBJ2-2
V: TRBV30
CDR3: CAWKGHSNTGELFF

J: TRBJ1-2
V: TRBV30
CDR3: CAWAGGGRYGYTF

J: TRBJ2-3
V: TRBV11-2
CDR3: CASRGLTSIDMQYF

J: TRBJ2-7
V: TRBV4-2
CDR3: CASSQDRAAGGAYEQYF

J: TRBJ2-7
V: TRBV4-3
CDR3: CASSQGVGGDYELYF

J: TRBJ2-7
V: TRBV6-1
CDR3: CASSEVQRTTYEQYF

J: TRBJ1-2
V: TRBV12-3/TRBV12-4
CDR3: CASSRDSFSGYTF

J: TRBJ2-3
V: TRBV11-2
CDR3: CASILRPEGLTGDTQYF

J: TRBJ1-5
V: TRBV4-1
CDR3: CASRPRDSRNQPEHF

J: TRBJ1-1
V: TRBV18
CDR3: CASSRYRGQDTEAFF

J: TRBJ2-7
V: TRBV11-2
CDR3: CGSSPGQGPTYEQYF

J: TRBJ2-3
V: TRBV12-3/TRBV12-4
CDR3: CASSFRDREADTQYF

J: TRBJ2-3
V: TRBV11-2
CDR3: CASSLGSGRGDTQYF

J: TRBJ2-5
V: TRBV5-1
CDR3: CVSTLDQDTQYF

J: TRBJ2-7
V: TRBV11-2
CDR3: CASIQQGGLYEQYF

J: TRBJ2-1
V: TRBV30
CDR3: CAWSSGNHNEQFF

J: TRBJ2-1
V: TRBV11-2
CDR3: CAISLDHNEQFF

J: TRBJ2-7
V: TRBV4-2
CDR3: CASSQEYRSYDQYF

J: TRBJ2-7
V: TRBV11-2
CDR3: CASSLGLDQCF

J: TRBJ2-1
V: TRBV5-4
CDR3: CASNPGREYNEQFF

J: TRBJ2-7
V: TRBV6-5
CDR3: CASSYNRETYEQYF

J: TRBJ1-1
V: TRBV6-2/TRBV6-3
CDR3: CVSSHRDRGALF

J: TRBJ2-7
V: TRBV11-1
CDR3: CASSLDGLARVFLYEQYF

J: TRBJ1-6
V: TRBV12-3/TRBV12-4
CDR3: CASRQVRSYNSPLHF

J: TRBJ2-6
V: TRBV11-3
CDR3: CASSPTPAGANVLAF

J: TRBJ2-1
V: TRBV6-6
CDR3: CASNRLAGSPYNEQFF

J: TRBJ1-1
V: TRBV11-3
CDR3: CASSGKGTDAEAFF

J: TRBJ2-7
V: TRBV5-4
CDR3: CASSPTRLAGAFYEQYF

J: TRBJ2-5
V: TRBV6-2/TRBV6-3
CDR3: CASRAGQRISESQYF

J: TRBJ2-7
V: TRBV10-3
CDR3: CAISSTGTIGYEQYF

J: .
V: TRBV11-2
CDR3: CASRLSGLETQFF

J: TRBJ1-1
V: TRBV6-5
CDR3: CASRRPSVGWVGTEAFF

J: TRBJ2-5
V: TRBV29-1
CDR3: CGVEDLTAQETQYF

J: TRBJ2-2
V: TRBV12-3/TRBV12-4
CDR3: CASSFSGAGELFF

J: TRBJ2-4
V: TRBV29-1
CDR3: CRVEDRSSGSILF

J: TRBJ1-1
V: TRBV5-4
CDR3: CDSSSRTGANTEALF

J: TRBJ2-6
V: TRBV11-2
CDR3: CAISHETGSSGANVLTF

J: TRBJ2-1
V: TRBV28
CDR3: CASSLRLAGGAYNEQFF

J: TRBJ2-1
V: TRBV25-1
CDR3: CASQTSDPSTYNEQFF

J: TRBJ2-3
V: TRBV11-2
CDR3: CSSSLAVGSDTQYF

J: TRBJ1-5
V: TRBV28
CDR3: CASILTGRHSNQPQHF

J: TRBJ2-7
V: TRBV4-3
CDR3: CASSQDLVGVPYEQYF

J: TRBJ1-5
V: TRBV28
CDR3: CASRNRGQQNQPQHF

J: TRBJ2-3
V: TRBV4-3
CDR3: CASSQDLWNTDTQYF